This TCR beta chain came from a study of cytomegalovirus exposure and HLA in healthy donors. Points from the study as a whole: Later, an analysis found that common viral pathogens appeared to be linked with several of the most significant clusters.

This clone was counted a few times. Its antigen is undetermined. CDR3 length equals 14 residues. V lost 7 bases, J lost 0 bases, and 7 bases lay in between. Per germline, CDR1 LNHDA and CDR2 SQIVND (reference sequence). 13 Jbeta primers and 60 Vbeta primers were used for the PCR. Profiling relied on immunoSEQ multiplex PCR, and the TCRdb table lists in-frame clones only, not all of them. This repertoire shows more than 90,000 clones, approximately 71% found once; its top ten account for 2.5% to 3%. The TCR was taken from a man in his fifties in good health and CMV-seronegative. Sequenced material: PBMCs. The genes are TRBV19 and TRBJ2-6, with D hard to call. The CDR3 reads CASNVISGANVLTF. The CDR3 nucleotides read TGTGCCAGTAATGTAATCTCTGGGGCCAACGTCCTGACTTTC.